This record covers a single TCR beta chain. No antigen is known for it. No much larger clone exists at a distance of one base, and base qualities are not known. The receptor library was made with the immunoSEQ multiplex PCR assay. For the multiplex PCR, a mixture combining 60 forward primers for TCR Vbeta segments and 13 reverse primers for TCR Jbeta segments was used. The CDR3 region of rearranged TCR beta genes was amplified from genomic DNA with a multiplex PCR assay. On the Illumina HiSeq System, the amplified TCR beta libraries were sequenced as 87-base-pair reads. The study's own analysis went as follows. A later analysis tallied around 82 million unique TCR beta chains across the 600 to 700 repertoires, and about 10 million of those chains were shared by two or more donors. To remove PCR and sequencing errors, raw reads were error-corrected and collapsed into unique sequences using a nearest-neighbor algorithm that merged closely related sequences. To assign V, D and J gene segments, CDR3 sequences were aligned to IMGT reference sequences. For a sequence to be retained, a match of at least six nucleotides to both a V gene segment and a J gene segment was required. A rearrangement counted as productive if the CDR3 had no stop codons and remained in frame with V and J, and every other rearrangement counted as non-productive. CDR3 was defined by IMGT convention, running from the second conserved V-encoded cysteine to the conserved J-encoded phenylalanine. In an earlier analysis of roughly 580 of the donors, sequences lacking an unambiguous match to a single V gene segment were excluded. An earlier analysis of approximately 590 of the donors classified V segments as functional when productive rearrangements were above 56.7% and as segregating when the standard deviation between donors was above 5%. A statistical classification framework was developed to diagnose cytomegalovirus status using the catalog of TCR beta chain sequences. V and J gene assignment, in a later analysis, came from comparing TCR nucleotide sequences with IMGT/GENE-DB human TR gene sequences. In a later analysis, CDR3 sequences and most-parsimonious VDJ recombination scenarios were assigned using the TCRdist pipeline. In a later analysis, each TCR beta chain was defined by its CDR3 amino acid sequence together with its V-gene family, and reads lacking a unique V-gene family were excluded. As a way to deal with suspected cross-contamination and a sequencing artifact, a later analysis dropped roughly 600 nucleotide sequences that were highly shared and had low generation probability. In a later analysis, a clonal expansion index for each public chain was calculated from normalized within-repertoire ranks of inferred template counts. In a later analysis, generation probabilities were computed with a VDJ recombination model fitted to out-of-frame rearrangements, and the resulting probabilities were checked against IGoR. In a later analysis, TCR-TCR, TCR-HLA and TCR-CMV co-occurrence was scored with hypergeometric tests, and a repertoire-size bias correction was applied to TCR pairs. To estimate false discovery rates, a later analysis permuted the HLA or CMV assignments 20 times. A later analysis grouped co-occurring TCRs with DBSCAN, adding TCRdist sequence similarity when clustering within HLA-allele-positive subsets. Repertoires with fewer than 30,000 or more than 120,000 public chains, plus five repertoires with anomalous nucleotide sharing, were excluded from co-occurrence clustering. The table comes from immuneACCESS by way of TCRdb, which keeps in-frame sequences with V and J called. Part of the clones is missing from these tables; in studies checked, under half for an unresolved V gene and the rest for unknown reasons. The D gene and trimming were derived from the DNA, and the V and J assignments and clone size from that table. For this sample the table gives around 140,000 clones, of which 80% were detected only once. About 5% of the sample comes from the top ten.

The source of the sample is a study of cytomegalovirus exposure and HLA in healthy donors (dated by TCRdb to 2015 to 2018). The study in broad terms: An earlier analysis of 587 of the donors reported approximately 260 Gb of sequence data and around 100 million unique TCR beta sequences obtained from roughly 180 million T cells. A separate validation cohort of 100 to 150 different subjects was used in addition to the approximately 700-subject first cohort. An earlier analysis of 587 of the donors applied high-throughput TCR beta sequencing to assess whether each TCR beta V gene segment acted as functional or pseudogenic. To predict cytomegalovirus infection status, the study combined high-throughput TCR immunosequencing, statistical association of individual TCRs with disease status, and machine learning. The number of typed donors differed by locus: roughly 620-640 for A, B, C, DRB1 and DQB1; some 500 for DQA1; roughly 600 for DPA1; and some 430 for DPB1. Rather than using new phenotypic data, the later analysis identified candidate immune exposures from TCR beta sequences and from how often those sequences occurred across donors. The aim of the study was to test whether cataloging public T cell receptors could identify signatures of past pathogen exposure. An early release covering about 600 HLA-typed donors comprised about 300 gigabases of sequencing data and tens of millions of unique TCR sequences. The T cell repertoires of about 700 subjects were profiled by immunosequencing and related to cytomegalovirus serostatus. Every discovery cohort repertoire had been produced on one sequencing platform. A later analysis re-examined previously published TCR beta repertoires from about 700 donors and added high-resolution HLA genotyping to investigate patterns of TCR occurrence. Both class I and class II loci were covered by HLA typing, at four-digit resolution. Across 398 genotyped donors of the cohort, an average of roughly 250,000 unique TCR beta nucleotide sequences per donor were sequenced, and about a sixth of those sequences were non-productive. Donor age, sex, ethnicity and CMV serostatus were collected together with the repertoire data. A later genetic analysis used genome-wide SNP genotypes for about 55% of the 666 donors, treating that subset as a discovery cohort. Because of strong linkage in the cohort, a few DR-DQ haplotypes were treated as single units for association and clustering. Of the roughly 400 genotyped donors, roughly 85% fell in the genetic ancestry cluster associated with self-reported Caucasian donors.

V gives up 1 base and J gives up 3 bases, and the segment between their germline ends measures 7 bases. Spanning cysteine to phenylalanine, the CDR3 consists of 12 amino acids. Solely the CDR3 DNA is kept, with 36 bases framed from the first base. Reading the germline V gene (reference sequence) gives CDR1 GTSNPN and CDR2 SVGIG. Paper-wide results and their limitations: Most TCR sequences were observed very rarely across donors, whereas some public TCRs were present in many individuals. In vitro tests confirmed that a few of the cytomegalovirus-associated TCR beta chains recognize cytomegalovirus antigens. A later analysis found that most CMV-associated TCR beta chains appeared HLA-restricted, with HLA associations seemingly driven largely by CMV exposure. A cluster of highly shared sequence variants was judged likely to represent a technical artifact of the sequencing pipeline. According to the authors, the approach could potentially be generalized to other disease states and immunological phenotypes. At a false discovery rate of 0.05, a later analysis linked 16,000 or so TCR beta sequences to specific HLA alleles. In a later analysis, HLA-associated TCR beta chains showed more clonal expansion and lower generation probabilities than non-associated chains that were equally common. The earlier analysis of some 540 of the donors excluded 15 to 20 rarely observed V segments, including chromosome 9 orphons, because counts were too low. In the study, 150 to 200 TCR beta chains were listed as associated with cytomegalovirus. V-gene and J-gene trimming of TCR beta chains was associated with a missense DCLRE1C variant in a later genetic analysis, and the association was replicated in an independent cohort. When HLA alleles, especially DR and DQ, strongly co-occurred, TCR associations were difficult to assign to individual alleles. CMV serostatus was the only immune exposure information available for the cohort. A later genetic analysis reported fewer N-insertions in productive TCRs among donors in an Asian-associated ancestry cluster than the 666-donor mean. Linkage disequilibrium might explain the correlated functional status among segregating V segments, but an unknown experimental factor could not be excluded. Roughly uniform sequencing depth across donors was assumed in presence/absence analyses, although this assumption may not hold. In both the original and validation cohorts, the classifier was reported to diagnose cytomegalovirus status with high specificity and sensitivity. Several of the top co-occurrence clusters appeared to be linked to parvovirus B19, influenza, CMV and Epstein-Barr virus, according to a later analysis. Because some donors lacked HLA typing at each locus, the association tests relied only on the typed subset. A further reported finding was that TCR beta sequences accurately predicted the HLA-A and HLA-B alleles for most subjects in the first cohort. In an earlier analysis of a few hundred of the donors, most TCR beta V segments were observed in productive rearrangements about 87% or about 30% of the time, broadly matching IMGT annotations. Only TCR beta chains were sequenced in this cohort, and the absence of alpha or paired-chain data limited detectable features. A later analysis found that TCR association rates varied across HLA loci, with DRB1 alleles showing the most associated TCRs and HLA-C alleles the fewest. Some IMGT-functional V segments, including TRBV6-2 and TRBV6-3, could not be told apart with the 87-base-pair reads, so those segments were excluded.

In total, 500 to 700 healthy bone marrow donors made up the cohort. All cohort members were sampled while nominally healthy, although unrecorded immune exposures were likely present. The donor was CMV seronegative and was included in the group of about 350 seronegative cohort members. Every donor gave a peripheral blood sample, and the peripheral blood mononuclear cells from that sample were used for TCR beta sequencing. Genomic DNA extraction from the blood cell samples was performed with the Qiagen DNeasy Blood Extraction Kit. This TCR came from a middle-aged man in good health and CMV-seronegative. This chain joins TRBV30 to TRBJ2-7; the D region possibly corresponds to TRBD1 (6 bases align). Sequenced material: PBMCs. The sequenced DNA: TGTGCCTGGAGTGCAGGGGACTACGAGCAGTACTTC. It specifies CAWSAGDYEQYF.